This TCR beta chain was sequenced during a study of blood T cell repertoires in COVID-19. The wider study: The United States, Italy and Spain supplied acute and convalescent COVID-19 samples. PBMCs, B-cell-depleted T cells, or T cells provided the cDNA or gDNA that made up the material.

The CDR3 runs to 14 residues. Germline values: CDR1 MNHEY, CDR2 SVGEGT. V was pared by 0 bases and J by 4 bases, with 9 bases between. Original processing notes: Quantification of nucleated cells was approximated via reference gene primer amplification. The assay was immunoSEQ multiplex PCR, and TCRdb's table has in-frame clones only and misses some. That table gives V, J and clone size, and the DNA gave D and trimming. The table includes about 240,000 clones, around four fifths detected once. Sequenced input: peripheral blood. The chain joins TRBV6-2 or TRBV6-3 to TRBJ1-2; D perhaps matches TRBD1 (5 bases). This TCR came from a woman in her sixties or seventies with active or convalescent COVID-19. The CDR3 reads CASSYSSGGYGYTF. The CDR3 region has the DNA TGTGCCAGCAGTTACTCGTCGGGGGGCTATGGCTACACCTTC.